This entry lists 27 T cell receptor beta chains sequenced from one sample in a study of blood T cell repertoires in COVID-19. Repertoires were generated with immunoSEQ multiplex PCR, while TCRdb's copy carries only in-frame clones and drops some. This repertoire shows about 240,000 clones, approximately 86% found once; its top ten account for approximately 7.2%. The sequenced sample was peripheral blood. These receptors all stem from a woman in her 70s with active or convalescent COVID-19.

The chain joins TRBV29-1 to TRBJ2-1, with 7 bases identical to TRBD2. This CDR3 comprises 15 residues. With V trimmed by 4 bases and J by 5 bases, 11 bases remained unmatched. The germline gives CDR1 SQVTM, CDR2 ANQGSEA. CDR3 protein: CSVGLRGGTDNEQFF. CDR3 DNA sequence: TGCAGCGTTGGCCTTAGGGGAGGGACTGACAATGAGCAGTTCTTC.

This clone was seen a single time. The chain recombines TRBV5-4 with TRBJ1-2; 7 positions match TRBD1. V gave up 4 bases and J gave up 4 bases; unmatched junction bases: 10. The CDR3 has 15 amino acids. Germline CDR1 is SGHNT and CDR2 is YYREEE (reference sequence). The CDR3 spells CASSPPEDRTYGYTF. CDR3 nucleotides: TGTGCCAGCAGCCCACCCGAGGACAGGACCTATGGCTACACCTTC.

The J gene is TRBJ2-7, the V gene TRBV11-2; unclear D gene. The germline gives CDR1 SGHAT, CDR2 FQNNGV. The CDR3 consists of 14 residues. Deletions cut 0 bases from V and 7 bases from J, with 13 bases between. Here the CDR3 DNA reads TGTGCCAGCAGCTTAGATCCTGAGTTCGGGGAGCAGTACTTC. Amino acid sequence: CASSLDPEFGEQYF.

This clone was recorded once. This rearrangement joins TRBV24-1 to TRBJ2-1; TRBD1 aligns across 12 bases. J lost 6 bases, V lost 7 bases, and 6 bases had no gene match. Germline V lookup: CDR1 KGHDR, CDR2 SFDVKD. The CDR3 is made up of 15 amino acids. CDR3 sequence reads: CATSHRDRGRNEQFF. The CDR3 nucleotides read TGTGCCACCAGCCACCGGGACAGGGGGCGCAATGAGCAGTTCTTC.

A few counts support this clone. The CDR3 DNA reads TGCGCCAGCAGCGGGACTAGCGGGGGGAACAATGAGCAGTTCTTC. This sequence encodes CASSGTSGGNNEQFF. V usage is TRBV5-1 and J usage is TRBJ2-1; 15 bases agree with TRBD2. V was pared by 4 bases and J by 5 bases, with 1 base of the junction left unmatched. Germline V gives CDR1 SGHRS, CDR2 YFSETQ. This CDR3 contains 15 residues.

The J gene is TRBJ1-2, the V gene TRBV15; unclear D gene. This CDR3 region has 13 residues. V lost 0 bases to trimming and J lost 8 bases, with 10 bases between them. The V gene's germline CDR1 is LNHNV and CDR2 YYDKDF (reference sequence). CDR3 sequence (DNA): TGTGCCACCAGCAGAGAGGCCGGCGGGGGCTACACCTTC. As protein: CATSREAGGGYTF.

The rearrangement joins TRBV18 to TRBJ2-5, with D perhaps TRBD1 (5 bases). Germline values: CDR1 KGHSH, CDR2 LQKENI. V was cut by 0 bases and J by 4 bases, with 12 bases left in between. The CDR3 has 15 residues. CDR3 amino acids: CASSPPEGRGETQYF. The CDR3, as DNA: TGTGCCAGCTCACCACCAGAAGGAAGGGGAGAGACCCAGTACTTC.

V gene TRBV7-2 combines with J gene TRBJ1-3; D gene uncertain. CDR3 length: 13 amino acids. Germline CDR1 SGHTA, CDR2 FQGNSA. Trimming left V 2 bases short and J 2 bases short, with 4 bases between. This CDR3 reads CASSLTAGNTIYF. The DNA for the CDR3 is TGTGCCAGCAGCTTAACAGCTGGAAACACCATATATTTT.

The chain recombines TRBV19 with TRBJ1-5; D gene uncertain. Trimming left V 5 bases short and J 7 bases short, with 30 bases between. This CDR3 spans 19 amino acids. Germline assignment: CDR1 LNHDA and CDR2 SQIVND (reference sequence). The CDR3 protein is CASSVGLTSGRTTMQPQHF. CDR3 nucleotide sequence: TGTGCCAGTAGTGTCGGTCTCACGTCGGGTCGAACAACAATGCAGCCCCAGCATTTT. The full variable domain, completed using reference TRBV19 and TRBJ1-5, is DGGITQSPKYLFRKEGQNVTLSCEQNLNHDAMYWYRQDPGQGLRLIYYSQIVNDFQKGDIAEGYSVSREKKESFPLTVTSAQKNPTAFYLCASSVGLTSGRTTMQPQHFGDGTRLSIL.

Only one count was recorded for this clone. This sequence joins TRBV6-5 and TRBJ1-1; D is perhaps TRBD1 (6 bases). The germline V gene has CDR1 MNHEY and CDR2 SVGAGI. The length of the CDR3 is 14 residues. V lost 6 bases, J lost 4 bases, and 15 bases lay in between. The CDR3 coding sequence is TGTGCCAGCAGGGGGCAGGGAGGGGGCACTGAAGCTTTCTTT. This gives the protein CASRGQGGGTEAFF.

The rearrangement joins TRBV24-1 to TRBJ1-4, with TRBD1 as a possible D gene (5 bases). The CDR3 has 15 residues. Looked up from germline, CDR1 is KGHDR and CDR2 is SFDVKD. V was clipped by 4 bases and J by 3 bases, with 11 bases between them. CDR3 amino acids: CATSERQGSNEKLFF. The CDR3 DNA reads TGTGCCACCAGTGAAAGGCAGGGCTCTAATGAAAAACTGTTTTTT.

V is TRBV23-1 and J is TRBJ1-2, with D tentatively TRBD1 (5 bases). TRBV23-1 is flagged as an ORF with uncertain function. This CDR3 is 12 amino acids long. Between the trimmed V and J ends, which lost 8 bases and 6 bases, there was a span of 13 bases. DNA of the CDR3: TGCGCCAGCCCCCAGGGTCTCCATGGCTACACCTTC. Protein sequence: CASPQGLHGYTF.

This chain joins TRBV2 and TRBJ2-7, with D possibly matching TRBD2 (6 bases). The CDR3 runs to 11 residues. Trimming took 10 bases from V and 7 from J, leaving 14 bases between them. Germline V gene data show CDR1 as SNHLY and CDR2 as FYNNEI. In DNA form, the CDR3 reads TGTGCCAACGTAGGGAGGAGGGAGCAGTACTTC. Translated, it gives CANVGRREQYF.

The chain employs TRBV5-1 and TRBJ1-4, with D tentatively TRBD1 (5 bases). V lost 0 bases to trimming and J lost 0 bases, with 15 bases between them. This CDR3 region has 18 residues. Per germline, CDR1 SGHRS and CDR2 YFSETQ. CDR3 in DNA: TGCGCCAGCAGCTTGGCACCCCAGGGAATCGCAACTAATGAAAAACTGTTTTTT. Translated: CASSLAPQGIATNEKLFF.

The chain links TRBV7-6 to TRBJ1-1; weak D call: TRBD1 (6 bases). The length of the CDR3 is 12 residues. Germline CDR1 SGHVS, CDR2 FNYEAQ. V was trimmed by 5 bases and J by 11 bases, leaving 15 bases between them. The DNA of the CDR3 is TGTGCCAGCAGCGAAGTGGGGGCACAGGCTTTCTTT. Translated, it gives CASSEVGAQAFF.

The V and J genes are TRBV12-3 or TRBV12-4 and TRBJ1-3; a possible D gene is TRBD1 (5 bases). The CDR3 has 12 residues. Deletions cut 8 bases from V and 8 bases from J, with 13 bases between. The CDR3 loop reads CASAGGGDTIYF. The CDR3 DNA reads TGTGCCAGCGCGGGCGGGGGTGACACCATATATTTT.

This clone was seen only a few times. The rearrangement uses TRBV4-3 and TRBJ2-1; 7 bases fit TRBD1. V trimming: 4 bases; J trimming: 9 bases; junction bases outside the gene matches: 9. Germline assignment: CDR1 LGHNA and CDR2 YSLEER. The CDR3 totals 14 residues. The CDR3: CASSRDSQTPEQFF. The DNA of the CDR3 is TGCGCCAGCAGCCGGGACAGTCAAACCCCTGAGCAGTTCTTC.

The rearrangement links TRBV7-2 to TRBJ1-1; 7 nucleotides agree with TRBD1. This CDR3 spans 15 amino acids. Trimming took 0 bases from V and 2 from J; bases not matched to a gene: 3. CDR1 is SGHTA, CDR2 FQGNSA, per germline. The CDR3 DNA follows: TGTGCCAGCAGCTTAGCGACAGGGATAAACACTGAAGCTTTCTTT. Translated: CASSLATGINTEAFF.

This clone was counted once. J is TRBJ1-1 and V is TRBV27; a weak D match, TRBD1 (5 bases). CDR1 is MNHEY, CDR2 SMNVEV, per germline (reference sequence). V was clipped by 2 bases and J by 4 bases, with 17 bases between them. CDR3 length: 16 amino acids. CDR3 bases: TGTGCCAGCAGTTTAAATTATTTTTCCGACAGCACTGAAGCTTTCTTT. Residues: CASSLNYFSDSTEAFF.

The chain carries TRBV11-2 and TRBJ2-2; D not resolved. V was clipped by 1 base and J by 0 bases, with 6 bases between them. Germline V gene sequence: CDR1 SGHAT, CDR2 FQNNGV. The CDR3 sequence is 15 residues long. The CDR3 reads CASSLGNSNTGELFF. The DNA for the CDR3 is TGTGCCAGCAGCTTAGGAAACTCGAACACCGGGGAGCTGTTTTTT.

V gene TRBV27 combines with J gene TRBJ1-6, with D possibly being TRBD1 (5 bases). Between the trimmed V and J ends, which lost 0 bases and 8 bases, there was a span of 14 bases. CDR1 is MNHEY and CDR2 is SMNVEV in the germline V gene (reference sequence). The CDR3 extends over 16 amino acids. The CDR3 protein is CASSLSGHGAYSPLHF. The CDR3 DNA follows: TGTGCCAGCAGTTTATCGGGTCATGGGGCCTATTCACCCCTCCACTTT.

V gene TRBV9 combines with J gene TRBJ2-3, with 10 positions matching TRBD2. CDR3 size: 17 residues. Germline assignment: CDR1 SGDLS and CDR2 YYNGEE. Trimming removed 4 bases from V and 4 bases from J; junction bases left unmatched: 12. The CDR3 DNA sequence: TGTGCCAGCAGCACTACAGGGGGGACTAGCGAGCCAGATACGCAGTATTTT. It codes for CASSTTGGTSEPDTQYF.

The chain recombines TRBV6-5 with TRBJ1-1; the D gene is possibly TRBD1 (5 bases). The germline V and J ends were trimmed by 0 bases and 0 bases, with 8 bases remaining between them. Germline CDR1 and CDR2: MNHEY and SVGAGI. This CDR3 region has 15 residues. Here the CDR3 reads CASSYSRQLNTEAFF. DNA for the CDR3: TGTGCCAGCAGTTACTCCAGACAGTTGAACACTGAAGCTTTCTTT.

The V gene is TRBV25-1, the J gene TRBJ2-6, with 9 positions matching TRBD1. This CDR3 has 17 amino acids. V gave up 11 bases and J gave up 0 bases; unmatched junction bases: 11. Germline V gene sequence: CDR1 MGHDK, CDR2 SYGVNS. CDR3 loop: CASKVWDRASGANVLTF. The CDR3 nucleotides are TGTGCCTCAAAAGTCTGGGACAGGGCCTCTGGGGCCAACGTCCTGACTTTC.

This chain connects TRBV7-7 to TRBJ1-6; D gene uncertain. The germline CDR1 and CDR2 sequences are SSHAT and FNYEAQ (reference sequence). This CDR3 has 13 amino acids. Trimming took 0 bases from V and 9 from J, leaving 6 bases between them. CDR3 protein: CASSLAEGSPLHF. The DNA of the CDR3 is TGTGCCAGCAGCTTAGCCGAGGGTTCACCCCTCCACTTT.

The rearrangement links TRBV11-3 to TRBJ2-1; 7 bases agree with TRBD1. From germline, CDR1 is SGHNT and CDR2 YENEEA. The trim removed 4 bases at V and 4 bases at J, leaving 1 base unmatched. The CDR3 length is 13 residues. CDR3 coding DNA: TGTGCCAGCAGCTCACAGGGGTACAATGAGCAGTTCTTC. Encoded protein: CASSSQGYNEQFF.

V and J are TRBV27 and TRBJ2-7; tentatively, D is TRBD2 (5 bases). This CDR3 is built from 12 residues. The germline V gene encodes CDR1 MNHEY and CDR2 SMNVEV (reference sequence). The CDR3 protein is CASDSGMYVQYF. The DNA of the CDR3 is TGTGCATCGGACTCCGGGATGTATGTACAGTACTTC.